This is a list of T cell receptor beta chains from one sample in a study of shared clonotypes between healthy human individuals. Produced via immunoSEQ multiplex PCR; TCRdb's table is partial and in-frame only. The profile shows approximately 810,000 clones, nearly 95% of them singletons. The sequencing input was naive CD8+ T cells sorted from blood. These receptors were obtained from a man aged 30 to 45 in good health. CDR3s include the opening cysteine and the closing phenylalanine or tryptophan. Each record gives: clone size, D gene, V gene, J gene, CDR3 DNA, CDR3 protein. A D gene is named only where the DNA matches it firmly. Clone sizes are given selectively: once, few, many, or a class where the clone is expanded.

-,-,TRBV9,TRBJ2-7,TGTGCCAGCAGCGTAGTAACTAGCTCCGAGCAGTACTTC,CASSVVTSSEQYF
-,-,TRBV28,TRBJ2-7,TGTGCCAGCAGTTTTTCCCCTCTGATACGCCACGAGCAGTACTTC,CASSFSPLIRHEQYF
-,-,TRBV7-2,TRBJ2-5,TGTGCCAGCAGCTTAAGGGGCGGGATTCAAGAGACCCAGTACTTC,CASSLRGGIQETQYF
-,TRBD2,TRBV7-6,TRBJ2-7,TGTGCCAGCAGCCCCTCGCCGGGACTAGCGGGAGAGGGGGGGCAGTACTTC,CASSPSPGLAGEGGQYF
once,-,TRBV19,TRBJ2-3,TGTGCCAGTAGTCGCACGGGGGCCGATACGCAGTATTTT,CASSRTGADTQYF
-,-,TRBV13,TRBJ2-5,TGTGCCAGCAGCCGCGGAGGGCTAGCGGAGACCCAGTACTTC,CASSRGGLAETQYF
-,TRBD2,TRBV11-2,TRBJ2-1,TGTGCCAGCAGCCAAGGACTAGTGGCCTACAATGAGCAGTTCTTC,CASSQGLVAYNEQFF
few,-,TRBV7-9,TRBJ1-2,TGTGCCAGCAGCTTAGGAATGGATGGCTACACCTTC,CASSLGMDGYTF
-,-,TRBV7-9,TRBJ2-3,TGTGCCAGCAGCTTACCCCGACCCACAGATACGCAGTATTTT,CASSLPRPTDTQYF
-,-,TRBV13,TRBJ2-1,TGTGCCAGCAGCTTACGAGGTTCGCCGGAGCAGTTCTTC,CASSLRGSPEQFF
-,-,TRBV27,TRBJ2-7,TGTGCCAGCGCGCGACCGAGCTCCTACGAGCAGTACTTC,CASARPSSYEQYF
-,TRBD1,TRBV16,TRBJ2-1,TGTGCCAGCAACCCGGACAGGAAAGATGAGCAGTTCTTC,CASNPDRKDEQFF
-,TRBD1,TRBV16,TRBJ2-7,TGTGCCAGCAGCCAATTTTCAGGGGGCTTCGACGAGCAGTACTTC,CASSQFSGGFDEQYF
-,-,TRBV19,TRBJ2-3,TGTGCCAGTAGTACGTTGACTAGCACAGATACGCAGTATTTT,CASSTLTSTDTQYF
-,TRBD2,TRBV10-3,TRBJ2-3,TGTGCCATCAAACCCGGGACTAGCGGGGAAGGCACAGATACGCAGTATTTT,CAIKPGTSGEGTDTQYF
-,-,TRBV6-5,TRBJ1-4,TGTGCCAGCAGTTACAGTGGGACCCTTATTGAAAAACTGTTTTTT,CASSYSGTLIEKLFF
-,-,TRBV4-1,TRBJ2-3,TGCGCCAGCAGTACACTAGTGAATCAGGATACGCAGTATTTT,CASSTLVNQDTQYF
-,TRBD2,TRBV19,TRBJ2-7,TGTGCCAGTAGTCCTAGCGGGAATGCCTACGAGCAGTACTTC,CASSPSGNAYEQYF
-,TRBD1,TRBV19,TRBJ1-5,TGTGCCAGTAGTATCGGGACAGGGGGCAATCAGCCCCAGCATTTT,CASSIGTGGNQPQHF
-,TRBD1,TRBV4-1,TRBJ1-2,TGCGCCAGCAGCCAAGACTCTGGACAGGGGGCCTACTATGGCTACACCTTC,CASSQDSGQGAYYGYTF
-,TRBD2,TRBV7-9,TRBJ2-1,TGTGCCAGCAGCTTAATAATTAGCGGGGACTACAATGAGCAGTTCTTC,CASSLIISGDYNEQFF
-,-,TRBV12-5,TRBJ2-1,TGTGCTAGCCAGGAGGCATATGAGCAGTTCTTC,CASQEAYEQFF
-,-,TRBV4-1,TRBJ1-4,TGCGCCAGCAGCCAAGAGCGGGAAAAACTGTTTTTT,CASSQEREKLFF
-,-,TRBV19,TRBJ2-4,TGTGCCAGTAGTATAGAAGTCAGGGGCAATTGGATTCAGTACTTC,CASSIEVRGNWIQYF
once,TRBD1,TRBV6-6,TRBJ2-3,TGTGCCAGTCAGGGACAGGGAGGTTACGCAGATACGCAGTATTTT,CASQGQGGYADTQYF
-,-,TRBV19,TRBJ2-7,TGTGCCAGTATCGGGCCAAGCTACGAGCAGTACTTC,CASIGPSYEQYF
-,TRBD1,TRBV4-1,TRBJ2-5,TGCGCCAGCAGCCACGGGACAGGGGCCCAGACCCAGTACTTC,CASSHGTGAQTQYF
-,TRBD1,TRBV7-9,TRBJ1-4,TGTGCCAGCAGCTTATACGATACAGGGGAGCCTAATGAAAAACTGTTTTTT,CASSLYDTGEPNEKLFF
-,-,TRBV29-1,TRBJ2-5,TGCAGCGTTGACAGGTCCCTGGAGAGCCGAGAGACCCAGTACTTC,CSVDRSLESRETQYF
once,TRBD2,TRBV5-6,TRBJ2-1,TGTGCCAGCAGCAGCGGGAGCTCCTACAATGAGCAGTTCTTC,CASSSGSSYNEQFF
-,-,TRBV2,TRBJ2-1,TGTGCCAGCAGTGTGGGGAGGTACCACAATGAGCAGTTCTTC,CASSVGRYHNEQFF
-,-,TRBV4-3,TRBJ1-2,TGCGCCAGCAGCCAAGATCGAGGACTCTATGGCTACACCTTC,CASSQDRGLYGYTF
large,-,TRBV6-5,TRBJ2-4,TGTGCCAGCAGTTACTCGACTGGGGCCAAAAACATTCAGTACTTC,CASSYSTGAKNIQYF
-,-,TRBV5-5,TRBJ2-7,TGTGCCAGCAGCTCCCGACAGGCGGACTACGAGCAGTACTTC,CASSSRQADYEQYF
-,-,TRBV11-1,TRBJ2-7,TGTGCCAGCAGCTTAGCGGGGAGGAACTACGAGCAGTACTTC,CASSLAGRNYEQYF
-,-,TRBV7-2,TRBJ2-1,TGTGCCAGCAGCTTAGTCTATCGGCTGGTTGACAATGAGCAGTTCTTC,CASSLVYRLVDNEQFF
-,-,TRBV30,TRBJ2-1,TGTGCCGGGTCCCCCAGGCCCAATGAGCAGTTCTTC,CAGSPRPNEQFF
-,-,TRBV18,TRBJ2-5,TGTGCCAGCTCACCGGACAAAGAGACCCAGTACTTC,CASSPDKETQYF
-,-,TRBV4-3,TRBJ2-1,TGCGCCAGCAGCCAAGACTCCTACAGGGATGAGCAGTTCTTC,CASSQDSYRDEQFF
-,TRBD1,TRBV10-3,TRBJ1-1,TGTGCCATCATGAGATCCGGGACAGCCACTGAAGCTTTCTTT,CAIMRSGTATEAFF
-,-,TRBV13,TRBJ2-5,TGTGCCAGCAGCTTTCAAACCCGGACGTTGGAGACCCAGTACTTC,CASSFQTRTLETQYF
-,-,TRBV5-1,TRBJ2-7,TGCGCCAGCAGCTGGAACTACTACGAGCAGTACTTC,CASSWNYYEQYF
-,-,TRBV15,TRBJ2-7,TGTGCCACCAGCAGAGGGCCCCGGACAGAGGCCTACGAGCAGTACTTC,CATSRGPRTEAYEQYF
-,-,TRBV29-1,TRBJ2-1,TGCAGCGTTGAATTCAATGAGCAGTTCTTC,CSVEFNEQFF
-,TRBD2,TRBV7-9,TRBJ2-1,TGTGCCAGCAGCTTAGCGCCGGGACTAGCGAACAATGAGCAGTTCTTC,CASSLAPGLANNEQFF
-,-,TRBV2,TRBJ2-7,TGTGCCAGCAGAGGGGAGCAGTACTTC,CASRGEQYF
once,-,TRBV7-9,TRBJ1-4,TGTGCCAGCAGCCCGCCTGGGGACACGACTACAACTAATGAAAAACTGTTTTTT,CASSPPGDTTTTNEKLFF
-,TRBD1,TRBV10-3,TRBJ2-5,TGTGCCATCAGTGAGCCCCAAGGGGGCTTCGGCCAAGAGACCCAGTACTTC,CAISEPQGGFGQETQYF
-,-,TRBV30,TRBJ1-1,TGTGCCTGGTCCGCAACAGAGAACACTGAAGCTTTCTTT,CAWSATENTEAFF
-,-,TRBV27,TRBJ2-3,TGTGCCAGCCGAAGGTCAGATACGCAGTATTTT,CASRRSDTQYF
-,-,TRBV11-2,TRBJ2-2,TGTGCCAGCAGCTTTACCTCGTACACCGGGGAGCTGTTTTTT,CASSFTSYTGELFF
-,-,TRBV9,TRBJ1-2,TGTGCCAGCAGCGCCCTACAGGGTTCTAACTATGGCTACACCTTC,CASSALQGSNYGYTF
-,-,TRBV6-5,TRBJ1-1,TGTGCCAGCAGTTACTCGAACCTAGGGGTCACTGAAGCTTTCTTT,CASSYSNLGVTEAFF
-,-,TRBV21-1,TRBJ2-7,TGTGCCAGCCCGCCCTGGCGGGAGGGCCGCTACCACGAGCAGTACTTC,CASPPWREGRYHEQYF
once,TRBD2,TRBV7-7,TRBJ2-1,TGTGCTAGCAGCGCCGTGGGGACTAGCCCCCGGGAGCAGTTCTTC,CASSAVGTSPREQFF
-,-,TRBV12-1,TRBJ1-3,TGTGCCAGCAGCCCACCGGACAGGAGCTCTGGAAACACCATATATTTT,CASSPPDRSSGNTIYF
once,-,TRBV6-6,TRBJ2-1,TGTGCCAGCAGTTCGGGGGCGGTGGGTGAGCAGTTCTTC,CASSSGAVGEQFF
-,-,TRBV7-9,TRBJ2-7,TGTGCCAGCACCGGGGGCAACGAGCAGTACTTC,CASTGGNEQYF
-,-,TRBV18,TRBJ1-1,TGTGCCAGCTCACCTGGGTACACTGAAGCTTTCTTT,CASSPGYTEAFF
-,-,TRBV19,TRBJ1-5,TGTGCCAGTAGTTTCGATCTAGGTGGCAATCAGCCCCAGCATTTT,CASSFDLGGNQPQHF